This T cell receptor (beta chain) comes out of a study of shared clonotypes between healthy human individuals. The overall study: Per donor, CD8 memory used one plate, CD8 naive used two, CD4 memory used three and CD4 naive used three. Whole-study findings and limits: Despite large depth, rarefaction showed incomplete sorted-subset sequencing. Naive subsets, compared against memory subsets, generally had larger estimated richness values.

The naive CD8 fraction comprised CD45RO-negative cells positively selected for CCR7 and excluded terminally differentiated effector memory CD45RA+ cells. The table came from immunoSEQ multiplex PCR; TCRdb's copy has only in-frame clones and leaves some out. The top ten clones hold roughly 1.8% of a sample with about 2.2 million clones, 85% to 95% of them seen once. This clone was recorded a few times. Its antigen is as yet unknown. CDR3 length equals 15 residues. Germline CDR1 MNHNY, CDR2 SVGAGI (reference sequence). This chain joins TRBV6-6 and TRBJ1-5, with TRBD1 matching over 8 bases. The TCR comes from a man younger than 30 in good health. Some clones in this sample may be carry-over from other donors' samples. Material for sequencing was naive CD8+ T cells from PBMCs. DNA for the CDR3: TGTGCGGCGGCAGGGGGCCGGAATAGCAATCAGCCCCAGCATTTT. Translation: CAAAGGRNSNQPQHF.